The 32 T cell receptor beta chains presented below share a single source sample, sequenced in a study of blood T cell repertoires in COVID-19. Some clones are missing from TCRdb's copy, which holds only in-frame ones; the method was immunoSEQ multiplex PCR. The data show approximately 500,000 clones, approximately 83% seen once. Sequencing was carried out using peripheral blood. All receptors come from a human donor in a cohort sampled during active COVID-19.

This rearrangement joins TRBV14 to TRBJ2-1; the match to TRBD2 covers 11 bases. This CDR3 region has 16 residues. V lost 4 bases, J lost 7 bases, and 9 bases stayed unmatched. From germline, CDR1 is SGHDN and CDR2 FVKESK. CDR3 in DNA: TGTGCCAGCAGCCTTACTAGCGGGAGTTTTGGGAATGAGCAGTTCTTC. Encoded protein: CASSLTSGSFGNEQFF.

This clone was counted once. This sequence joins TRBV27 and TRBJ2-2; 8 bases map to TRBD1. The CDR3 is 15 amino acids. V shed 2 bases, J shed 6 bases, and the junction held 5 bases outside the gene matches. In germline, CDR1 is MNHEY, CDR2 SMNVEV (reference sequence). CDR3 protein: CASSLQGASSGELFF. CDR3 sequence (DNA): TGTGCCAGCAGTTTACAGGGGGCAAGTTCCGGGGAGCTGTTTTTT.

CDR3 coding DNA: TGTGCCAGCAGCCCTAGTCTTAGCTCCTACAATGAGCAGTTCTTC. Translation: CASSPSLSSYNEQFF. J is TRBJ2-1 and V is TRBV7-3, with no clear D. Germline V gene data show CDR1 as SGHTA and CDR2 as FQGTGA. The V gene lost 5 bases and the J gene lost 0 bases, with 11 bases spanning the gap. This CDR3 region has 15 residues.

In its sample, this clone was seen once. This chain uses TRBV5-8 with TRBJ1-5, with TRBD1 matching 10 bases. The germline V gene has CDR1 SGHTS and CDR2 YDEGEE. The CDR3 loop spans 16 amino acids. V shed 0 bases and J 5 bases; nucleotides not matched to a gene: 5. CDR3 in amino acids: CASSLAWDRGHQPQHF. The CDR3 DNA reads TGTGCCAGCAGCTTGGCCTGGGACAGGGGACATCAGCCCCAGCATTTT.

The rearrangement joins TRBV30 to TRBJ2-2; D uncertain. Looked up from germline, CDR1 is GTSNPN and CDR2 is SVGIG (reference sequence). This CDR3 region has 13 residues. Deletions cut 1 base from V and 6 bases from J, with 9 bases between. Written as DNA, the CDR3 is TGTGCCTGGAGTGGCCCAGGATCCGGGGAGCTGTTTTTT. Residues: CAWSGPGSGELFF.

Of note for this clone: Distinct nucleotide sequences in the sample also encode this CDR3. The J gene is TRBJ1-1, the V gene TRBV9; 8 bases fit TRBD1. CDR1 is SGDLS, CDR2 YYNGEE, per germline. The CDR3 has 13 amino acids. The J segment lost 3 bases and the V segment lost 2 bases, leaving 0 bases of the junction unmatched. The CDR3 coding sequence is TGTGCCAGCAGCGTGGGACAGGACACTGAAGCTTTCTTT. This codes for CASSVGQDTEAFF.

This clone has a handful of counts. This chain connects TRBV27 to TRBJ1-1; 8 bases align to TRBD1. The germline CDR1 and CDR2 sequences are MNHEY and SMNVEV (reference sequence). This CDR3 region has 22 residues. J gave up 0 bases and V 2 bases, and 23 bases lay outside the gene matches. CDR3 sequence reads: CASSLRGRAGGVIQGLNTEAFF. The CDR3 nucleotides read TGTGCCAGCAGTTTAAGGGGTAGGGCAGGGGGCGTCATCCAAGGTTTGAACACTGAAGCTTTCTTT.

This clone was seen once. The chain is built from TRBV7-9 and TRBJ2-7; 8 bases line up with TRBD2. CDR1 SEHNR and CDR2 FQNEAQ come from the germline V gene (reference sequence). The CDR3 spans 15 residues. The trim removed 5 bases at V and 2 bases at J, leaving 8 bases unmatched. The CDR3 protein is CASSRRLAGPYEQYF. As DNA, the CDR3 is TGTGCCAGCAGCAGGCGCCTAGCGGGTCCCTACGAGCAGTACTTC.

This chain joins TRBV29-1 and TRBJ1-5; 8 bases are a match to TRBD1. Unmatched junction bases numbered 6, after V lost 4 bases and J lost 4 bases. CDR3 length equals 14 residues. The germline CDR1 and CDR2 sequences are SQVTM and ANQGSEA. CDR3 sequence reads: CSVAPDRENQPQHF. CDR3 nucleotides: TGCAGCGTTGCTCCGGACAGGGAAAATCAGCCCCAGCATTTT.

Here the CDR3 reads CATSWGAYNEQFF. In DNA, the CDR3 is TGTGCCACCAGTTGGGGGGCCTACAATGAGCAGTTCTTC. The V and J genes are TRBV24-1 and TRBJ2-1, with D perhaps matching TRBD2 (6 bases). Looked up from germline, CDR1 is KGHDR and CDR2 is SFDVKD. The CDR3 sequence is 13 residues long. V was pared by 6 bases and J by 2 bases, with 7 bases between.

Here the CDR3 reads CASSPYVGQGRNQPQHF. CDR3 bases: TGTGCCAGCTCACCCTACGTAGGACAGGGTCGCAATCAGCCCCAGCATTTT. V is TRBV18 and J is TRBJ1-5; 8 bases line up with TRBD1. V shed 3 bases and J 2 bases; nucleotides not matched to a gene: 9. The CDR3 extends over 17 amino acids. Germline V gene data show CDR1 as KGHSH and CDR2 as LQKENI.

The rearrangement uses TRBV10-3 and TRBJ2-3; 7 nucleotides line up with TRBD2. J lost 5 bases, V lost 11 bases, and 13 bases had no gene match. This CDR3 is built from 14 residues. The germline CDR1 and CDR2 sequences are ENHRY and SYGVKD. CDR3 loop: CASAPAGAIDTQYF. The CDR3 DNA reads as TGTGCCTCCGCCCCGGCGGGAGCTATAGATACGCAGTATTTT.

A single count supports this clone. The chain couples TRBV7-9 to TRBJ2-2, with TRBD2 identical over 7 bases. Losses at the gene ends were 0 bases for V and 2 bases for J; bases not matched to a gene: 3. This CDR3 region has 16 residues. Looked up from germline, CDR1 is SEHNR and CDR2 is FQNEAQ (reference sequence). CDR3 sequence (DNA): TGTGCCAGCAGCTTAGCGCGCGGGAGTAACACCGGGGAGCTGTTTTTT. Translating it yields CASSLARGSNTGELFF. The whole variable domain, filled in from reference TRBV7-9 and TRBJ2-2, reads DTGVSQNPRHKITKRGQNVTFRCDPISEHNRLYWYRQTLGQGPEFLTYFQNEAQLEKSRLLSDRFSAERPKGSFSTLEIQRTEQGDSAMYLCASSLARGSNTGELFFGEGSRLTVL.

The V gene is TRBV7-2, the J gene TRBJ2-2, with 8 positions matching TRBD1. V lost 1 base, J lost 6 bases, and 7 bases stayed unmatched. This CDR3 is 16 amino acids long. Germline assignment: CDR1 SGHTA and CDR2 FQGNSA. The CDR3 region has the DNA TGTGCCAGCAGCTTAGGGCCAGGGGGCGTTCCCGGGGAGCTGTTTTTT. Its protein product is CASSLGPGGVPGELFF. Supplemented by reference TRBV7-2 and TRBJ2-2, the full variable domain reads GAGVSQSPSNKVTEKGKDVELRCDPISGHTALYWYRQSLGQGLEFLIYFQGNSAPDKSGLPSDRFSAERTGGSVSTLTIQRTQQEDSAVYLCASSLGPGGVPGELFFGEGSRLTVL.

This clone was observed a single time. The V call is TRBV5-5, the J call TRBJ1-6; D remains ambiguous. The CDR3 loop spans 16 amino acids. Germline CDR1 reads SGHKS; CDR2 reads YYEKEE (reference sequence). V gave up 3 bases and J gave up 7 bases, with 17 bases separating them. CDR3 loop: CASSSALDLRNSPLHF. As DNA, the CDR3 is TGTGCCAGCAGCTCCGCTCTAGACCTGAGAAATTCACCCCTCCACTTT.

On this clone: At one boundary the junction diverges from the germline segment, which might be a read error. This chain uses TRBV10-3 with TRBJ1-5; D ambiguous. The CDR3 contains 19 residues. In germline, CDR1 is ENHRY, CDR2 SYGVKD. CDR3 region: CAISECWRNCREGGQPQHF. The CDR3 DNA reads as TGTGCCATCAGCGAGTGTTGGAGAAATTGTAGGGAAGGAGGACAGCCCCAGCATTTT.

The chain employs TRBV14 and TRBJ1-1; D remains ambiguous. The CDR3 covers 12 residues. Germline CDR1 SGHDN, CDR2 FVKESK. Trimming took 2 bases from V and 7 from J, leaving 8 bases between them. CDR3 protein: CASSQSNFEAFF. The CDR3 nucleotides read TGTGCCAGCAGCCAAAGTAACTTTGAAGCTTTCTTT.

This sequence joins TRBV6-6 and TRBJ1-1; perhaps TRBD1 as D (6 bases). The germline gives CDR1 MNHNY, CDR2 SVGAGI (reference sequence). CDR3 length equals 17 residues. V lost 5 bases and J lost 6, with 25 bases in between. CDR3 residues: CASSQKWQGSMIAEAFF. The CDR3 DNA reads as TGTGCCAGCAGTCAGAAGTGGCAGGGGTCGATGATCGCTGAAGCTTTCTTT.

The J gene is TRBJ2-7, the V gene TRBV7-8; no clear D. Germline CDR1 reads SGHVS; CDR2 reads FQNEAQ. This CDR3 spans 17 amino acids. V lost 4 bases to trimming and J lost 0 bases, with 19 bases between them. CDR3 in amino acids: CASSSLSLLTTSYEQYF. The CDR3 nucleotides read TGTGCCAGCAGCTCACTATCCTTACTTACCACCTCCTACGAGCAGTACTTC. Full variable domain (outside the CDR3, taken from reference TRBV7-8 and TRBJ2-7): GAGVSQSPRYKVAKRGQDVALRCDPISGHVSLFWYQQALGQGPEFLTYFQNEAQLDKSGLPSDRFFAERPEGSVSTLKIQRTQQEDSAVYLCASSSLSLLTTSYEQYFGPGTRLTVT.

The chain joins TRBV10-2 to TRBJ2-5, with a possible D match to TRBD1 (6 bases). The CDR3 is 16 amino acids. Germline CDR1 reads WSHSY; CDR2 reads SAAADI. Deletions cut 3 bases from V and 4 bases from J, with 18 bases between. The CDR3 region has the DNA TGCGCCAGCAGTGAACGGCAGGCAGGGGCGAGAGAGACCCAGTACTTC. It specifies CASSERQAGARETQYF.

This chain links TRBV5-4 with TRBJ1-2; possible D gene TRBD1, 6 bases. V was clipped by 3 bases and J by 4 bases, with 19 bases between them. Germline assignment: CDR1 SGHNT and CDR2 YYREEE (reference sequence). The CDR3 loop spans 16 amino acids. The CDR3 DNA sequence: TGTGCCAGCAGCTCAATGTCAGGGGCCGTGGGCTATGGCTACACCTTC. Amino acid sequence: CASSSMSGAVGYGYTF.

The chain couples TRBV3-1 (or the pseudogene TRBV3-2) to TRBJ2-7; D may be TRBD1 (6 bases). This CDR3 has 14 amino acids. Looked up from germline, CDR1 is LGHDT and CDR2 is YNNKEL (reference sequence). Trimming stripped 3 bases from V and 1 base from J, with 10 bases between. The CDR3 spells CASSHLTGSYEQYF. In DNA form, the CDR3 reads TGTGCCAGCAGCCACTTGACAGGATCCTACGAGCAGTACTTC.

Points on this clone: A much bigger clone sits one base away, suggesting this may be a read error. The chain joins TRBV11-2 to TRBJ1-3; D remains unclear. V was trimmed by 3 bases and J by 4 bases, leaving 4 bases between them. Germline lookup yields CDR1 SGHAT and CDR2 FQNNGV. CDR3 size: 12 residues. The CDR3: CASSFVGNTIYF. The CDR3 DNA follows: TGTGCCAGCAGCTTTGTAGGAAACACCATATATTTT.

In this sample, this clone turned up once. This chain joins TRBV25-1 and TRBJ1-2, with D possibly matching TRBD1 (5 bases). The ends were cut back, 0 bases at V and 0 bases at J, with 11 bases in the middle. Germline V gene sequence: CDR1 MGHDK, CDR2 SYGVNS. This CDR3 has 16 amino acids. The CDR3, as DNA: TGTGCCAGCAGTGAATATAGGAGGGGATCTAACTATGGCTACACCTTC. Protein: CASSEYRRGSNYGYTF.

The chain employs TRBV10-3 and TRBJ1-6; a possible D gene is TRBD1 (5 bases). The length of the CDR3 is 14 residues. CDR1 is ENHRY and CDR2 is SYGVKD in the germline V gene. Trimming removed 2 bases from V and 9 bases from J, with 11 bases in between. CDR3 loop: CAISERGRSSPLHF. CDR3 in DNA: TGTGCCATCAGTGAGAGGGGAAGGAGTTCACCCCTCCACTTT.

V is TRBV6-5 and J is TRBJ1-3, with D possibly being TRBD1 (6 bases). V was cut by 5 bases and J by 2 bases, with 13 bases left in between. Germline assignment: CDR1 MNHEY and CDR2 SVGAGI. The CDR3 spans 15 residues. CDR3 region: CASSNRGDTGNTIYF. CDR3 in DNA: TGTGCCAGCAGTAACCGGGGGGACACTGGAAACACCATATATTTT.

In its sample, this clone was seen a few times. The chain couples TRBV7-9 to TRBJ2-7, with unresolved D. Trimming cost V 5 bases and J 3 bases, with 5 bases left between them. Germline V gene sequence: CDR1 SEHNR, CDR2 FQNEAQ (reference sequence). CDR3 length: 11 residues. CDR3 DNA sequence: TGTGCCAGCAGCCGGTACTACGAGCAGTACTTC. Its translation is CASSRYYEQYF. Supplemented by reference TRBV7-9 and TRBJ2-7, the full variable domain reads DTGVSQNPRHKITKRGQNVTFRCDPISEHNRLYWYRQTLGQGPEFLTYFQNEAQLEKSRLLSDRFSAERPKGSFSTLEIQRTEQGDSAMYLCASSRYYEQYFGPGTRLTVT.

The V call is TRBV6-2 or TRBV6-3, the J call TRBJ2-2, with D perhaps TRBD2 (6 bases). Trimming pared 3 bases from V and 8 bases from J, leaving 19 bases between. In germline, CDR1 is MNHEY, CDR2 SVGEGT. The CDR3 sequence is 16 residues long. In DNA form, the CDR3 reads TGTGCCAGCAGTTATAGCGGCCCAAATCAAGGGGGGGAGCTGTTTTTT. This gives the protein CASSYSGPNQGGELFF.

The rearrangement uses TRBV6-1 and TRBJ1-1, with D hard to call. The CDR3 contains 13 residues. CDR1 is MNHNS and CDR2 is SASEGT in the germline V gene. The germline V and J ends were trimmed by 2 bases and 10 bases, with 14 bases remaining between them. For the CDR3, the DNA is TGTGCCAGCAGTGAAAAGCGGGATACGCGAGCTTTCTTT. Translated: CASSEKRDTRAFF.

The rearrangement uses TRBV20-1 and TRBJ2-7, with D tentatively TRBD1 (5 bases). This CDR3 has 17 amino acids. Trimming removed 3 bases from V and 0 bases from J, with 21 bases in between. CDR1 and CDR2 (germline): DFQATT, SNEGSKA (reference sequence). The CDR3 is CSASGAGPDATSYEQYF. The CDR3 nucleotides read TGCAGTGCTAGTGGGGCAGGGCCGGACGCCACCTCCTACGAGCAGTACTTC.

In its sample, this clone was seen once. CDR3 sequence (DNA): TGTGCCAGCAGCGGAACCACCCAGACTAGGAACACCGGGGAGCTGTTTTTT. Translating it yields CASSGTTQTRNTGELFF. The rearrangement uses TRBV9 and TRBJ2-2; tentatively, D is TRBD2 (6 bases). Germline values: CDR1 SGDLS, CDR2 YYNGEE. This CDR3 contains 17 residues. The germline V and J ends were trimmed by 3 bases and 1 base, with 16 bases remaining between them.

A few counts support this clone. The gene calls are TRBV7-2 and TRBJ2-2; the match to TRBD2 covers 9 bases. CDR1 and CDR2 from the germline V gene are SGHTA and FQGNSA. V gave up 5 bases and J gave up 5 bases; unmatched junction bases: 6. The CDR3 extends over 15 amino acids. The CDR3: CASSQAGGATGELFF. CDR3 nucleotides: TGTGCCAGCAGCCAAGCGGGGGGCGCGACCGGGGAGCTGTTTTTT. The whole variable domain, filled in from reference TRBV7-2 and TRBJ2-2, reads GAGVSQSPSNKVTEKGKDVELRCDPISGHTALYWYRQSLGQGLEFLIYFQGNSAPDKSGLPSDRFSAERTGGSVSTLTIQRTQQEDSAVYLCASSQAGGATGELFFGEGSRLTVL.